A selection of T cell receptor beta chains follows, all from one sample in a study of T cells after yellow fever vaccination. TCRdb called the 5' RACE reads again in MiXCR, with one record for every CDR3 protein. In the table there are approximately 180,000 distinct CDR3 sequences, about 6.2% of which are singletons. The sample consisted of CD4+ T cells sorted from PBMCs, taken on the day of the first yellow fever vaccination. The receptors shown here come from a young man who received the YFV17D yellow fever vaccine. Both conserved end residues are part of each CDR3. D genes are given only for firm matches. Some rows have no size entry. The others give once, few or many, or a class for an expanded clone.

abundance	j_gene	d_gene	v_gene	CDR3aa	CDR3nt
few	TRBJ2-6	.	TRBV3-1	CASSPSGAVSGANVLTF	TGTGCCAGCAGCCCATCGGGGGCTGTCTCTGGGGCCAACGTCCTGACTTTC
many	TRBJ2-7	.	TRBV7-7	CASSSAPSYEQYF	TGTGCCAGCAGCTCCGCTCCCTCCTACGAGCAGTACTTC
.	TRBJ2-1	TRBD2	TRBV10-3	CAISAVAGVDNEQFF	TGTGCCATCAGCGCTGTAGCGGGGGTGGACAATGAGCAGTTCTTC
.	TRBJ1-2	.	TRBV20-1	CSASRGIGYTF	TGCAGTGCTAGCAGGGGCATTGGCTACACCTTC
.	TRBJ1-1	.	TRBV18	CAGAQQNTEAFF	TGTGCCGGCGCACAGCAGAACACTGAAGCTTTCTTT
few	TRBJ2-3	.	TRBV5-1	CASSHRDTGTDTQYF	TGCGCCAGCAGTCACCGGGACACAGGCACAGATACGCAGTATTTT
many	TRBJ2-5	.	TRBV12-3/TRBV12-4	CASSLVAETQYF	TGTGCCAGCAGTTTGGTGGCGGAGACCCAGTACTTC
many	TRBJ2-1	.	TRBV12-3/TRBV12-4	CASRAPGASSSYNEQFF	TGTGCCAGCAGAGCCCCGGGCGCCTCGAGCTCCTACAATGAGCAGTTCTTC
.	TRBJ1-2	.	TRBV29-1	CSVLTAQGYGYTF	TGCAGCGTCTTGACAGCTCAAGGCTATGGCTACACCTTC
many	TRBJ1-2	.	TRBV6-5	CASSRGNYGYTF	TGTGCCAGCAGTCGCGGGAACTATGGCTACACCTTC
many	TRBJ2-2	.	TRBV7-3	CASSLSRWTGELFF	TGTGCCAGCAGCTTAAGCCGTTGGACCGGGGAGCTGTTTTTT
.	TRBJ1-5	.	TRBV12-3/TRBV12-4	CASSVDSRGAPQHF	TGTGCCAGCAGTGTAGACAGCCGGGGTGCGCCCCAGCATTTT
.	TRBJ1-5	TRBD1	TRBV7-2	CASSADRDQPQHF	TGTGCCAGCAGCGCAGACAGGGATCAGCCCCAGCATTTT
many	TRBJ2-3	TRBD2	TRBV2	CASSSRTSGSTDTQYF	TGTGCCAGCAGTTCTCGGACTAGCGGGAGCACAGATACGCAGTATTTT
many	TRBJ2-2	TRBD2	TRBV24-1	CATSESSGGGTGELFF	TGTGCCACCAGTGAATCAAGCGGGGGGGGTACCGGGGAGCTGTTTTTT
many	TRBJ1-2	TRBD1	TRBV28	CASSPHSTGDGYTF	TGTGCCAGCAGCCCTCACTCGACAGGGGATGGCTACACCTTC
few	TRBJ1-2	.	TRBV20-1	CSAGSGYGYTF	TGCAGTGCCGGGTCAGGCTATGGCTACACCTTC
.	TRBJ1-5	.	TRBV7-2	CASSLNQGQPQHF	TGTGCCAGCAGCTTAAACCAGGGTCAGCCCCAGCATTTT
many	TRBJ2-3	.	TRBV6-5	CASSYRTSLDTQYF	TGTGCCAGCAGTTACCGGACCTCCCTGGATACGCAGTATTTT
.	TRBJ1-6	.	TRBV5-1	CASSLPSSPLHF	TGCGCCAGCAGCCTACCCAGTTCACCCCTCCACTTT
.	TRBJ2-3	.	TRBV4-3	CASSQVPQTTDTQYF	TGCGCCAGCAGCCAAGTACCTCAAACAACCGATACGCAGTATTTT
few	TRBJ2-5	TRBD2	TRBV25-1	CASRLAGDTQETQYF	TGTGCCAGCAGACTAGCGGGGGATACTCAAGAGACCCAGTACTTC
.	TRBJ2-5	TRBD1	TRBV20-1	CSASRTGGGETQYF	TGCAGTGCTAGCAGGACAGGGGGTGGGGAGACCCAGTACTTC
many	TRBJ1-3	TRBD1	TRBV20-1	CSAPDRGTSGNTIYF	TGCAGTGCACCCGACAGGGGGACCTCTGGAAACACCATATATTTT
few	TRBJ2-1	.	TRBV6-2/TRBV6-3	CASSYPVLIGVNNEQFF	TGTGCCAGCAGTTACCCGGTCCTCATAGGCGTCAACAATGAGCAGTTCTTC
many	TRBJ2-5	.	TRBV5-5	CASSPGVFQETQYF	TGTGCCAGCAGCCCCGGGGTCTTCCAAGAGACCCAGTACTTC
few	TRBJ1-2	TRBD1	TRBV7-3	CASSPGQGAYGYTF	TGTGCCAGCAGTCCGGGACAGGGGGCCTATGGCTACACCTTC
few	TRBJ1-2	.	TRBV20-1	CSASPGRTNYGYTF	TGCAGTGCTAGCCCGGGACGAACTAACTATGGCTACACCTTC
many	TRBJ2-5	.	TRBV2	CASGGGVLETQYF	TGTGCCAGCGGAGGGGGCGTTCTGGAGACCCAGTACTTC
.	TRBJ2-1	.	TRBV24-1	CATSRRSSSYNEQFF	TGTGCCACCAGTCGGCGTAGTAGCTCCTACAATGAGCAGTTCTTC
many	TRBJ2-1	.	TRBV11-1	CASSLKWQNNEQFF	TGTGCCAGCAGCCTTAAGTGGCAGAACAATGAGCAGTTCTTC
many	TRBJ2-3	TRBD2	TRBV7-9	CASSTDLAGGQITQYF	TGTGCCAGCAGCACGGACTTAGCGGGGGGGCAGATTACGCAGTATTTT
few	TRBJ2-2	TRBD1	TRBV18	CASSPIKDRGAGELFF	TGTGCCAGCTCACCTATTAAGGACAGGGGAGCCGGGGAGCTGTTTTTT
many	TRBJ1-2	.	TRBV6-1	CATWEGRGAYGYTF	TGTGCCACCTGGGAGGGGCGCGGGGCCTATGGCTACACCTTC
.	TRBJ2-1	.	TRBV6-1	CAIGLRQSRVIEQFF	TGTGCCATCGGACTTCGTCAGTCAAGAGTCATTGAGCAGTTCTTC
many	TRBJ2-3	.	TRBV7-2	CASSLAQRDTQYF	TGTGCCAGCAGCTTAGCTCAGAGAGATACGCAGTATTTT
many	TRBJ2-2	.	TRBV29-1	CSVESVSHTGELFF	TGCAGCGTTGAATCTGTTTCTCACACCGGGGAGCTGTTTTTT
medium-sized	TRBJ2-5	TRBD2	TRBV5-5	CASSLNSGGAETQYF	TGTGCCAGCAGCTTGAATAGCGGGGGGGCCGAGACCCAGTACTTC
many	TRBJ1-1	.	TRBV7-9	CASRVRHLSTEAFF	TGTGCCAGCAGAGTGAGACATCTGTCGACTGAAGCTTTCTTT
few	TRBJ1-1	.	TRBV5-4	CASSLTAAGGTEAFF	TGTGCCAGCAGCTTGACGGCCGCGGGGGGCACTGAAGCTTTCTTT
many	TRBJ1-3	.	TRBV12-3/TRBV12-4	CASSLYLGEGNTIYF	TGTGCCAGCAGTTTATACCTTGGGGAAGGAAACACCATATATTTT
many	TRBJ2-7	.	TRBV7-2	CASTLIVRGGYEQYF	TGTGCCAGCACACTCATCGTTAGAGGGGGTTACGAGCAGTACTTC
many	TRBJ1-5	.	TRBV20-1	CSARQAGTPNQPQHF	TGCAGTGCCCGACAAGCCGGGACACCAAATCAGCCCCAGCATTTT
.	TRBJ1-5	.	TRBV7-8	CASSAGGGDQPQHF	TGTGCCAGCAGTGCGGGGGGAGGCGATCAGCCCCAGCATTTT
.	TRBJ2-3	.	TRBV18	CASSSGRNTDTQYF	TGTGCCAGCTCATCCGGCCGTAACACAGATACGCAGTATTTT
few	TRBJ2-5	.	TRBV5-1	CASSPGASGGETQYF	TGCGCCAGCAGCCCGGGGGCTAGCGGAGGGGAGACCCAGTACTTC
many	TRBJ2-7	.	TRBV6-5	CASSYSTGEGSYEQYF	TGTGCCAGCAGTTACTCGACAGGGGAGGGGAGCTACGAGCAGTACTTC
few	TRBJ2-6	TRBD1	TRBV4-1	CASSQGTGNSGANVLTF	TGCGCCAGCAGCCAAGGGACAGGAAACTCTGGGGCCAACGTCCTGACTTTC
.	TRBJ1-5	TRBD1	TRBV7-2	CASSYTGAFSNQPQHF	TGTGCCAGCAGCTACACAGGGGCTTTTAGCAATCAGCCCCAGCATTTT
many	TRBJ2-1	TRBD1	TRBV20-1	CGPSTGPSYNEQFF	TGCGGACCGTCGACAGGGCCCTCCTACAATGAGCAGTTCTTC
few	TRBJ2-3	.	TRBV27	CASSLSGAIPTDTQYF	TGTGCCAGCAGTTTATCGGGGGCCATACCCACAGATACGCAGTATTTT
many	TRBJ2-3	TRBD1	TRBV25-1	CASTPRTGGGTDTQYF	TGTGCCAGCACTCCTCGGACAGGGGGTGGTACAGATACGCAGTATTTT
few	TRBJ2-7	TRBD1	TRBV15	CATSRAGTGYHEQYF	TGTGCCACCAGCAGAGCCGGGACAGGGTACCACGAGCAGTACTTC
.	TRBJ2-5	TRBD1	TRBV5-1	CASSSYRGLQETQYF	TGCGCCAGCAGCTCCTACAGGGGGCTGCAAGAGACCCAGTACTTC
many	TRBJ2-3	.	TRBV4-1	CASSQGVDTQYF	TGCGCCAGCAGCCAAGGAGTAGATACGCAGTATTTT
few	TRBJ1-3	.	TRBV4-3	CASSQEMIGGILRNTIYF	TGCGCCAGCAGCCAAGAAATGATCGGAGGAATCCTCCGAAACACCATATATTTT
few	TRBJ2-1	TRBD2	TRBV5-4	CASSSAGGPSNEQFF	TGTGCCAGCAGCTCAGCGGGGGGGCCGAGCAATGAGCAGTTCTTC
.	TRBJ2-3	.	TRBV5-1	CASSLFQDTDTQYF	TGCGCCAGCAGCTTGTTTCAGGACACAGATACGCAGTATTTT
many	TRBJ1-5	.	TRBV28	CASGDWGGDANQPQHF	TGTGCCAGCGGAGACTGGGGAGGGGACGCTAACCAGCCCCAGCATTTT
many	TRBJ2-1	.	TRBV2	CASNALSYNEQFF	TGTGCCAGCAACGCTTTATCCTACAATGAGCAGTTCTTC